These 4 T cell receptor beta chains share one sample of origin, sequenced in a study of blood T cell repertoires in COVID-19. TCRdb's table, derived via immunoSEQ multiplex PCR, lists solely in-frame clones and lacks some. Of about 230,000 clones listed, over 65% are singletons. The sequenced sample was peripheral blood. These receptors all come from a woman between 65 and 79 years old with active or convalescent COVID-19.

A word on this clone: This sample also contains other DNA sequences that code for the same CDR3. V and J are TRBV3-1 (or the pseudogene TRBV3-2) and TRBJ2-1, with 12 bases aligning to TRBD2. Per the germline V gene, CDR1 is LGHDT and CDR2 is YNNKEL (reference sequence). The CDR3 covers 15 residues. The V and J ends lost 1 base and 5 bases, in that order; junction bases with no gene match: 0. The CDR3 DNA reads TGTGCCAGCAGCCAAGGACTAGCGGGGGACAATGAGCAGTTCTTC. Encoded protein: CASSQGLAGDNEQFF.

V usage is TRBV4-3 and J usage is TRBJ2-1; TRBD1 agrees at 9 bases. Looked up from germline, CDR1 is LGHNA and CDR2 is YSLEER. The CDR3 spans 13 residues. The junction had 5 bases not matched to a gene; V was cut back by 3 bases and J by 11 bases. In DNA, the CDR3 is TGCGCCAGCAGCCACCCGGGACAGGGTAAGCAGTTCTTC. It specifies CASSHPGQGKQFF.

The chain combines TRBV6-6 with TRBJ1-1, with 12 positions matching TRBD1. The germline CDR1 and CDR2 sequences are MNHNY and SVGAGI (reference sequence). V trimming: 5 bases; J trimming: 0 bases; junction bases outside the gene matches: 10. The CDR3 totals 18 residues. The CDR3 DNA sequence: TGTGCCAGCAGTCGGGACAGGGGGCCAACATCTATGAACACTGAAGCTTTCTTT. Its translation is CASSRDRGPTSMNTEAFF.

The V and J genes are TRBV7-3 and TRBJ2-3; D is possibly TRBD1 (5 bases). The V end lost 3 bases, the J end lost 4 bases, and 11 bases lay between the germline ends. The CDR3 is 14 amino acids. Germline V gene lookup returns CDR1 SGHTA and CDR2 FQGTGA. The CDR3 spells CASSFRDRADTQYF. The CDR3, as DNA: TGTGCCAGCAGCTTCAGGGATCGGGCAGATACGCAGTATTTT.